The source of this T cell receptor (beta chain) is a study of neurological immune-mediated disorders. The CDR3 runs to 12 residues. V was cut by 2 bases and J by 3 bases, with 4 bases left in between. The germline CDR1 and CDR2 sequences are MDHEN and SYDVKM. Time point given: longitudinal time-point 1 (baseline). Individuals who volunteered at a blood bank located in Maryland, USA, made up the group of healthy controls. As for this clonotype: No antigen is known for it.

Overall study findings and caveats: Private repertoires in all groups were suggested, as expanded clones shared no CDR3 amino acid sequences across subjects.

TCRdb passed the 5' RACE reads through MiXCR, listing each CDR3 protein once. The profile shows about 71,000 distinct CDR3 sequences, about a tenth of them singletons. The TCR was taken from a man aged 30-40 years in good health. The V gene is TRBV28, the J gene TRBJ1-2; D unclear. Sequenced sample: PBMCs. DNA for the CDR3: TGTGCCAGCAGTTTAGGTTACTATGGCTACACCTTC. The encoded protein is CASSLGYYGYTF.